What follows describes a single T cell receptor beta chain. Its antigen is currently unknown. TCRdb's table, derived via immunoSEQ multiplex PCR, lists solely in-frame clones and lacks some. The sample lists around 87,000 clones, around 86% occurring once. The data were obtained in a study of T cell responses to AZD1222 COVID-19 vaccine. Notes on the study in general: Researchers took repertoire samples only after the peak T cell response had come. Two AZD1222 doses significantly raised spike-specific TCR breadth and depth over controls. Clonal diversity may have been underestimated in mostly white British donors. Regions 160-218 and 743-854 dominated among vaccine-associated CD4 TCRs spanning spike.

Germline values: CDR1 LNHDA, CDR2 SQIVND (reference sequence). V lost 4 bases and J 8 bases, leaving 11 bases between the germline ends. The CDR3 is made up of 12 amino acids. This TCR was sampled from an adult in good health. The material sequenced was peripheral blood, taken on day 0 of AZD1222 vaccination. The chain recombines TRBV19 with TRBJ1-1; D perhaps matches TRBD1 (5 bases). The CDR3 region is CASSTRQREAFF. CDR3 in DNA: TGTGCCAGTAGTACACGACAGAGGGAAGCTTTCTTT.